Shown below are 11 T cell receptor beta chains from a single sample sequenced in a study of shared clonotypes between healthy human individuals. CD45RO-negative, CCR7-positively selected cells formed the naive CD8 fraction, excluding terminally differentiated effector memory CD45RA+ cells. The data were produced by immunoSEQ multiplex PCR, yet TCRdb's version contains in-frame clones alone and is incomplete. The sample consists of about 2.2 million clones, 90% to 95% of them appearing once. Specimen: naive CD8+ T cells from PBMCs. The receptors were sampled from a man between 18 and 29 years old in good health. Some clones in this sample may be carry-over from other donors' samples.

The V and J genes are TRBV19 and TRBJ1-1, with TRBD1 matching over 7 bases. CDR1 and CDR2 from the germline V gene are LNHDA and SQIVND (reference sequence). With 4 bases clipped from V and 3 bases from J, the junction kept 11 bases outside the gene matches. The CDR3 runs to 16 residues. CDR3 nucleotides: TGTGCCAGTAGTACCCCCCTAGATGACAGGGACACTGAAGCTTTCTTT. Protein sequence: CASSTPLDDRDTEAFF.

The J gene is TRBJ2-1, the V gene TRBV5-1; D is possibly TRBD1 (7 bases). Trimming stripped 5 bases from V and 4 bases from J, with 10 bases between. Germline V gene data show CDR1 as SGHRS and CDR2 as YFSETQ. This CDR3 spans 13 amino acids. The CDR3 sequence: CASSQGGYNEQFF. In DNA, the CDR3 is TGCGCCAGCAGTCAGGGGGGTTACAATGAGCAGTTCTTC.

As regards this clone: Other nucleotide sequences in the sample specify the same CDR3. The rearrangement joins TRBV6-5 to TRBJ1-1; possible D gene TRBD1, 5 bases. This CDR3 spans 14 amino acids. Trimming left V 0 bases short and J 5 bases short, with 10 bases between. The germline V gene has CDR1 MNHEY and CDR2 SVGAGI. CDR3 sequence: CASSYSGEGTEAFF. The DNA of the CDR3 is TGTGCCAGCAGTTACTCCGGGGAGGGGACTGAAGCTTTCTTT.

In its sample, this clone was seen once. This chain joins TRBV27 and TRBJ2-7; D is unclear. The CDR3 has 12 amino acids. V gave up 5 bases and J gave up 7 bases, with 12 bases separating them. The germline gives CDR1 MNHEY, CDR2 SMNVEV (reference sequence). CDR3 loop: CASSKPGREQYF. CDR3 DNA sequence: TGTGCCAGCAGTAAACCCGGTCGGGAGCAGTACTTC.

The chain employs TRBV27 and TRBJ2-1; D is ambiguous. The germline CDR1 and CDR2 sequences are MNHEY and SMNVEV (reference sequence). The CDR3 extends over 16 amino acids. Deletions cut 0 bases from V and 6 bases from J, with 15 bases between. The DNA for the CDR3 is TGTGCCAGCAGTTTATCACCTTCATTGAGCGTCAATGAGCAGTTCTTC. This gives the protein CASSLSPSLSVNEQFF.

The V and J genes are TRBV27 and TRBJ2-7, with D possibly being TRBD1 or TRBD2 (6 bases each). The germline V and J ends were trimmed by 6 bases and 4 bases, with 19 bases remaining between them. CDR3 size: 15 residues. Looked up from germline, CDR1 is MNHEY and CDR2 is SMNVEV (reference sequence). In nucleotides, the CDR3 is TGTGCCAGCAGAACCAGTGGAGGGGGTAGGTACGAGCAGTACTTC. Translating gives CASRTSGGGRYEQYF.

The chain uses TRBV7-9 and TRBJ2-7; D is tentatively TRBD1 or TRBD2 (5 bases each). V was pared by 3 bases and J by 4 bases, with 25 bases between. The CDR3 spans 18 residues. Germline CDR1 and CDR2: SEHNR and FQNEAQ (reference sequence). CDR3 in DNA: TGTGCCAGCAGCTTTTCGACAGTCAGCGTTCTCTCGGGATACGAGCAGTACTTC. Translating gives CASSFSTVSVLSGYEQYF.

Of note for this clone: Other nucleotide sequences from this sample produce the same CDR3. The chain links TRBV28 to TRBJ2-2; maybe TRBD2 (6 bases). Trimming shortened V by 8 bases and J by 1 base, and 11 bases separated the two germline ends. This CDR3 has 14 residues. Per the germline V gene, CDR1 is MDHEN and CDR2 is SYDVKM. CDR3 nucleotides: TGTGCCAGCCGGGGGACGGAGAACACCGGGGAGCTGTTTTTT. The encoded protein is CASRGTENTGELFF.

The chain has TRBV29-1 and TRBJ2-2; D might be TRBD1 (5 bases). The CDR3 loop spans 14 amino acids. V was trimmed by 7 bases and J by 4 bases, leaving 16 bases between them. Germline CDR1 reads SQVTM; CDR2 reads ANQGSEA. CDR3 bases: TGCAGCGGATTTTTTGGGGCAGCCACCGGGGAGCTGTTTTTT. This sequence encodes CSGFFGAATGELFF.

V gene TRBV13 combines with J gene TRBJ2-2, with 12 bases matching TRBD2. This CDR3 contains 16 residues. V gave up 4 bases and J gave up 7 bases; unmatched junction bases: 7. CDR1 is PRHDT, CDR2 FYEKMQ, per germline (reference sequence). Here the CDR3 reads CASSSAGTSGFGELFF. The CDR3 DNA reads as TGTGCCAGCAGCTCCGCCGGGACTAGCGGGTTCGGGGAGCTGTTTTTT.

The DNA for the CDR3 is TGTGCCTGGAGTGGAGACAGGAGCAATCAGCCCCAGCATTTT. Translation: CAWSGDRSNQPQHF. V and J are TRBV30 and TRBJ1-5; D may be TRBD1 (6 bases). This CDR3 has 14 residues. V lost 1 base and J lost 1, with 8 bases in between. Germline V CDR1 and CDR2: GTSNPN, SVGIG (reference sequence).